This T cell receptor (beta chain) was observed in a study of beta chain features in type 1 diabetes. Whole-study context: Patients and healthy donors were similar in age, gender and cell yields.

Per the germline V gene, CDR1 is SQVTM and CDR2 is ANQGSEA. This CDR3 spans 13 amino acids. V dropped 8 bases and J dropped 7; count of bases not matched to a gene: 13. A few counts support this clone. Its antigen remains unidentified. Reverse transcribing all isolated RNA meant expressed TCRB transcripts were sequenced. Data came from immunoSEQ multiplex PCR; TCRdb stores just in-frame clones and leaves some out. The table includes fewer than 250,000 clones, over 8.5% detected once. A heparinised blood draw that averaged around 0.12 L was obtained once from each donor. Study results and limitations: There was no resolution here of whether HLA type influences TCRB rearrangement. Significant though moderate, a shortening of TCRB CDR3s appeared in all four CD4+ subsets of Type 1 diabetes patients.

The sample taken for sequencing was naive CD4+ T cells from blood. The chain recombines TRBV29-1 with TRBJ2-5, with TRBD1 matching over 7 bases. The clonotype comes from a woman aged 18-29 years in good health. The DNA for the CDR3 is TGCAGCACCGAAAGGACCCCAGGGGGGACCCAGTACTTC. It translates to CSTERTPGGTQYF.